These 12 T cell receptor beta chains share one sample of origin, sequenced in a study of blood T cell repertoires in COVID-19. Here immunoSEQ multiplex PCR was the method, and the copy in TCRdb shows in-frame clones only, minus some. The sample yields tens of thousands of clones, 70% to 80% seen once. Material: peripheral blood. The receptor set was obtained from a woman in her 70s with acute or convalescent COVID-19.

This rearrangement joins TRBV7-8 to TRBJ1-1; TRBD1 aligns across 7 bases. The CDR3 spans 18 residues. Per germline, CDR1 SGHVS and CDR2 FQNEAQ. The V gene end was trimmed by 1 base and the J gene end by 2 bases; junction bases not matched to a gene: 13. The CDR3, as DNA: TGTGCCAGCAGCTTAGGGACAGGATTAACGAGGGGAAACACTGAAGCTTTCTTT. Its translation is CASSLGTGLTRGNTEAFF.

The chain couples TRBV7-8 to TRBJ2-1; TRBD1 might be the D (7 bases). Germline V gene sequence: CDR1 SGHVS, CDR2 FQNEAQ. This CDR3 region has 15 residues. The V end was cut by 3 bases, the J end by 7 bases, with 16 bases between. In DNA, the CDR3 is TGTGCCAGCAGCTTTGGGCAGGGGGAGGTAAATGAGCAGTTCTTC. This gives the protein CASSFGQGEVNEQFF.

J is TRBJ2-7 and V is TRBV2, with TRBD1 matching over 7 bases. CDR3 length: 14 residues. J gave up 0 bases and V 9 bases, and 8 bases lay outside the gene matches. Germline loops: CDR1 SNHLY, CDR2 FYNNEI. CDR3 protein: CASKPGQSSYEQYF. The CDR3 DNA reads as TGTGCCAGTAAACCGGGACAGAGCTCCTACGAGCAGTACTTC.

In DNA, the CDR3 is TGTGCCAGTAGCCCGGGACTTAGCACAGATACGCAGTATTTT. Encoded protein: CASSPGLSTDTQYF. This chain joins TRBV19 and TRBJ2-3; TRBD2 might be the D (6 bases). In germline, CDR1 is LNHDA, CDR2 SQIVND (reference sequence). The CDR3 contains 14 residues. Between the trimmed V and J ends, which lost 6 bases and 0 bases, there was a span of 10 bases.

V gene TRBV4-3 combines with J gene TRBJ2-7, with 11 positions matching TRBD1. Trimming cost V 4 bases and J 1 base; bases outside gene matches: 3. The CDR3 has 15 amino acids. Germline lookup yields CDR1 LGHNA and CDR2 YSLEER. This chain's CDR3 is CASSLGTGGSYEQYF. The CDR3 DNA reads TGCGCCAGCAGCCTAGGGACAGGGGGATCCTACGAGCAGTACTTC.

A single count supports this clone. This sequence joins TRBV5-6 and TRBJ2-7, with D tentatively TRBD1 (6 bases). V lost 3 bases and J 0 bases, leaving 13 bases between the germline ends. From germline, CDR1 is SGHDT and CDR2 YYEEEE. The CDR3 extends over 15 amino acids. CDR3 protein: CASSSRGKASYEQYF. The CDR3 bases are TGTGCCAGCAGCTCCAGGGGCAAAGCCTCCTACGAGCAGTACTTC. The full variable domain, completed using reference TRBV5-6 and TRBJ2-7, is DAGVTQSPTHLIKTRGQQVTLRCSPKSGHDTVSWYQQALGQGPQFIFQYYEEEERQRGNFPDRFSGHQFPNYSSELNVNALLLGDSALYLCASSSRGKASYEQYFGPGTRLTVT.

CDR3: CASSLSVGGWTEAFF. In DNA, the CDR3 is TGTGCCAGCAGTTTATCGGTAGGGGGCTGGACTGAAGCTTTCTTT. V and J are TRBV27 and TRBJ1-1; 7 bases agree with TRBD1. The germline gives CDR1 MNHEY, CDR2 SMNVEV (reference sequence). The V and J ends lost 0 bases and 5 bases, in that order; junction bases with no gene match: 6. The CDR3 has 15 amino acids.

The chain employs TRBV3-1 (or the pseudogene TRBV3-2) and TRBJ2-5, with 14 bases that match TRBD2. Trimming took 1 base from V and 5 from J; bases not matched to a gene: 0. There are 15 residues in the CDR3. The V gene's germline CDR1 is LGHDT and CDR2 YNNKEL (reference sequence). In nucleotides, the CDR3 is TGTGCCAGCAGCCAAGGGACTAGCGGGAGGGAGACCCAGTACTTC. This encodes CASSQGTSGRETQYF.

The chain couples TRBV30 to TRBJ1-5; tentatively, D is TRBD1 (5 bases). The CDR3 runs to 13 residues. Germline V gives CDR1 GTSNPN, CDR2 SVGIG (reference sequence). V lost 4 bases to trimming and J lost 7 bases, with 14 bases between them. CDR3 sequence (DNA): TGTGCCTGGAAGGGGCAGGGTGGGCAGCCCCAGCATTTT. This encodes CAWKGQGGQPQHF. Together with reference TRBV30 and TRBJ1-5, the CDR3 gives the full variable domain: SQTIHQWPATLVQPVGSPLSLECTVEGTSNPNLYWYRQAAGRGLQLLFYSVGIGQISSEVPQNLSASRPQDRQFILSSKKLLLSDSGFYLCAWKGQGGQPQHFGDGTRLSIL.

This chain connects TRBV19 to TRBJ1-5; D possibly corresponds to TRBD1 (6 bases). Germline lookup yields CDR1 LNHDA and CDR2 SQIVND (reference sequence). Trimming took 7 bases from V and 2 from J, leaving 21 bases between them. The CDR3 spans 17 residues. The CDR3 here is CASTNRGGNPRNQPQHF. CDR3 DNA: TGTGCCAGTACCAATCGGGGGGGCAATCCACGCAATCAGCCCCAGCATTTT.

This clone was detected once. V is TRBV4-2 and J is TRBJ2-7; D might be TRBD2 (5 bases). This CDR3 has 15 residues. The germline gives CDR1 LGHNA, CDR2 YNFKEQ. V shed 4 bases and J shed 0 bases, with 13 bases lying between them. Written as DNA, the CDR3 is TGTGCCAGCAGCCTCGGGGAAGGTGGCTCCTACGAGCAGTACTTC. Translating gives CASSLGEGGSYEQYF.

The chain carries TRBV28 and TRBJ1-2; 8 bases are a match to TRBD1. The germline V gene has CDR1 MDHEN and CDR2 SYDVKM. The CDR3 length is 14 residues. With V trimmed by 3 bases and J by 4 bases, 4 bases remained unmatched. This CDR3 reads CASSFPGQVYGYTF. For the CDR3, the DNA is TGTGCCAGCAGTTTTCCGGGACAGGTCTATGGCTACACCTTC.